This T cell receptor beta chain was recovered during a study of T cell changes during pregnancy in multiple sclerosis. The protocol was immunoSEQ multiplex PCR, while the TCRdb copy is restricted to in-frame clones and leaves out a portion. Of about 100,000 clones listed, 94% were seen once; the top ten hold over 0.7%. In germline, CDR1 is SQVTM, CDR2 ANQGSEA. The junction had 6 bases not matched to a gene; V was cut back by 6 bases and J by 8 bases. This CDR3 contains 12 residues. The TCR originated in a female donor with multiple sclerosis, enrolled in a pregnancy study. This rearrangement joins TRBV29-1 to TRBJ2-3; 9 bases fit TRBD1. Sequenced material: peripheral blood, taken before pregnancy. The CDR3 sequence: CSVGDRVRTQYF. The CDR3 DNA is TGCAGCGTGGGGGACAGGGTCCGTACGCAGTATTTT.